One and the same sample provided the 19 T cell receptor beta chains below, sequenced in a study of cytomegalovirus exposure and HLA in healthy donors. PCR primers comprised 60 Vbeta and 13 Jbeta primers. The protocol was immunoSEQ multiplex PCR, while the TCRdb copy is restricted to in-frame clones and leaves out a portion. Its listing shows about 160,000 clones. The sequenced sample consisted of PBMCs. All receptors come from a man aged 30 to 39 in good health and CMV-seronegative.

The chain uses TRBV7-2 and TRBJ1-1; no firm D call. The CDR3 has 14 residues. The germline V and J ends were trimmed by 6 bases and 1 base, with 12 bases remaining between them. Per the germline V gene, CDR1 is SGHTA and CDR2 is FQGNSA. The CDR3 DNA follows: TGTGCCAGCAGGCCCCCGGTTAGGAACACTGAAGCTTTCTTT. Protein product: CASRPPVRNTEAFF.

V is TRBV7-8 and J is TRBJ2-7, with D maybe TRBD1 (8 bases). This CDR3 has 14 amino acids. Per germline, CDR1 SGHVS and CDR2 FQNEAQ. V was clipped by 2 bases and J by 2 bases, with 10 bases between them. DNA of the CDR3: TGTGCCAGCAGCTTAACAGGGGGGGCCTACGAGCAGTACTTC. This codes for CASSLTGGAYEQYF.

The chain employs TRBV4-2 and TRBJ2-1; D is unresolved. CDR1 and CDR2 from the germline V gene are LGHNA and YNFKEQ. The V end lost 1 base, the J end lost 7 bases, and 8 bases lay between the germline ends. The length of the CDR3 is 13 residues. As DNA, the CDR3 is TGTGCCAGCAGCCAAGTTGAGGAAAATGAGCAGTTCTTC. Its protein product is CASSQVEENEQFF.

The rearrangement links TRBV5-1 to TRBJ2-5; TRBD1 matches 11 bases. V gave up 3 bases and J gave up 5 bases; unmatched junction bases: 3. The germline gives CDR1 SGHRS, CDR2 YFSETQ. The CDR3 has 14 amino acids. For the CDR3, the DNA is TGCGCCAGCAGCTGGGGACAGGGGGTGGAGACCCAGTACTTC. It is translated as CASSWGQGVETQYF. Drawing the rest from reference TRBV5-1 and TRBJ2-5, the complete variable domain is KAGVTQTPRYLIKTRGQQVTLSCSPISGHRSVSWYQQTPGQGLQFLFEYFSETQRNKGNFPGRFSGRQFSNSRSEMNVSTLELGDSALYLCASSWGQGVETQYFGPGTRLLVL.

V is TRBV5-1 and J is TRBJ1-1, with 10 bases matching TRBD1. Germline lookup yields CDR1 SGHRS and CDR2 YFSETQ. The CDR3 is 15 residues long. V was clipped by 7 bases and J by 5 bases; unmatched bases: 11. This CDR3 is CASRRQGAQRTEAFF. DNA for the CDR3: TGCGCCAGCCGCCGACAGGGGGCGCAAAGAACTGAAGCTTTCTTT.

This chain links TRBV11-2 with TRBJ2-2; TRBD1 matches 11 bases. V lost 4 bases, J lost 6 bases, and 4 bases stayed unmatched. This CDR3 is 15 amino acids long. Germline values: CDR1 SGHAT, CDR2 FQNNGV. The CDR3 is CASSSPGQGAGELFF. As DNA, the CDR3 is TGTGCCAGCAGCTCACCGGGACAGGGGGCCGGGGAGCTGTTTTTT.

The chain carries TRBV5-1 and TRBJ2-1, with 12 bases that match TRBD2. The germline V gene has CDR1 SGHRS and CDR2 YFSETQ. V shed 2 bases, J shed 4 bases, and the junction held 1 base outside the gene matches. The CDR3 is 15 residues long. CDR3 nucleotide sequence: TGCGCCAGCAGCTTCGGACTAGCGGGGTACAATGAGCAGTTCTTC. Protein sequence: CASSFGLAGYNEQFF.

The genes are TRBV4-2 and TRBJ2-1, with a tentative D call TRBD2 (6 bases). This CDR3 contains 15 residues. CDR1 is LGHNA, CDR2 YNFKEQ, per germline. Trimming took off 4 bases at V and 0 bases at J, with 10 bases between the two ends. The CDR3, as DNA: TGTGCCAGCAGCCTTCGGGGGAGCTCCTACAATGAGCAGTTCTTC. Its translation: CASSLRGSSYNEQFF.

This sequence joins TRBV28 and TRBJ2-1, with TRBD1 identical over 12 bases. Losses at the gene ends were 4 bases for V and 8 bases for J; bases not matched to a gene: 3. The CDR3 covers 14 residues. Germline V lookup: CDR1 MDHEN, CDR2 SYDVKM. The CDR3 is CASSSGTGGDEQFF. The CDR3 DNA is TGTGCCAGCAGTTCCGGGACAGGGGGCGATGAGCAGTTCTTC.

This sequence joins TRBV6-5 and TRBJ1-1; D not certain. CDR1 MNHEY and CDR2 SVGAGI come from the germline V gene. Trimming removed 4 bases at V and 5 bases at J, with 11 bases between. The CDR3 is made up of 13 amino acids. The DNA for the CDR3 is TGTGCCAGCAGTTTCTATGGGGAGACTGAAGCTTTCTTT. This gives the protein CASSFYGETEAFF.

This chain connects TRBV7-9 to TRBJ1-1; possible D gene TRBD1, 5 bases. Germline V gives CDR1 SEHNR, CDR2 FQNEAQ (reference sequence). V shed 1 base and J shed 8 bases, with 17 bases lying between them. The length of the CDR3 is 15 residues. CDR3 in amino acids: CASSLVAGGKKEAFF. CDR3 sequence (DNA): TGTGCCAGCAGCTTAGTAGCGGGGGGGAAAAAAGAAGCTTTCTTT.

The V call is TRBV2, the J call TRBJ1-1, with 8 positions matching TRBD1. Germline CDR1 reads SNHLY; CDR2 reads FYNNEI. The CDR3 is made up of 15 amino acids. The V and J ends lost 4 bases and 4 bases, in that order; junction bases with no gene match: 8. CDR3 loop: CASSVTGQGRTEAFF. The CDR3 bases are TGTGCCAGCAGTGTTACAGGACAGGGACGCACTGAAGCTTTCTTT. Based on the CDR3 plus reference TRBV2 and TRBJ1-1, the full variable domain is EPEVTQTPSHQVTQMGQEVILRCVPISNHLYFYWYRQILGQKVEFLVSFYNNEISEKSEIFDDQFSVERPDGSNFTLKIRSTKLEDSAMYFCASSVTGQGRTEAFFGQGTRLTVV.

This chain connects TRBV7-8 to TRBJ1-5; no clear D gene. V was cut by 5 bases and J by 6 bases, with 14 bases left in between. The CDR3 extends over 14 amino acids. Germline CDR1 is SGHVS and CDR2 is FQNEAQ. The CDR3 loop reads CASSLKGVGQPQHF. CDR3 nucleotide sequence: TGTGCCAGCAGCCTAAAAGGAGTCGGTCAGCCCCAGCATTTT.

The V and J genes are TRBV2 and TRBJ1-1, with TRBD1 matching 7 bases. Germline assignment: CDR1 SNHLY and CDR2 FYNNEI. Trimming took 5 bases from V and 4 from J; bases not matched to a gene: 7. This CDR3 is built from 14 residues. The CDR3 sequence: CASSLNRGGTEAFF. For the CDR3, the DNA is TGTGCCAGCAGTCTAAACAGGGGAGGCACTGAAGCTTTCTTT.

The chain links TRBV7-9 to TRBJ2-7; no firm D call. CDR1 SEHNR and CDR2 FQNEAQ come from the germline V gene (reference sequence). V was trimmed by 0 bases and J by 2 bases, leaving 8 bases between them. This CDR3 has 14 amino acids. Here the CDR3 reads CASSLATDPYEQYF. CDR3 in DNA: TGTGCCAGCAGCTTAGCAACAGACCCCTACGAGCAGTACTTC.

The chain carries TRBV7-3 and TRBJ2-1, with 9 bases matching TRBD2. The CDR3 covers 14 residues. Germline values: CDR1 SGHTA, CDR2 FQGTGA. The J segment lost 9 bases and the V segment lost 2 bases, leaving 5 bases of the junction unmatched. This chain's CDR3 is CASSLSGTSSEQFF. In DNA form, the CDR3 reads TGTGCCAGCAGCTTATCCGGGACTAGCAGTGAGCAGTTCTTC. Drawing the rest from reference TRBV7-3 and TRBJ2-1, the complete variable domain is GAGVSQTPSNKVTEKGKYVELRCDPISGHTALYWYRQSLGQGPEFLIYFQGTGAADDSGLPNDRFFAVRPEGSVSTLKIQRTERGDSAVYLCASSLSGTSSEQFFGPGTRLTVL.

The rearrangement joins TRBV6-6 to TRBJ2-2; no firm D call. Between the trimmed V and J ends, which lost 10 bases and 1 base, there was a span of 10 bases. The CDR3 is 13 amino acids. Germline-derived CDR1 and CDR2 are MNHNY and SVGAGI (reference sequence). The DNA of the CDR3 is TGTGCCACCTCCCCAGAGAACACCGGGGAGCTGTTTTTT. The encoded protein is CATSPENTGELFF.

The chain couples TRBV6-5 to TRBJ1-6, with D maybe TRBD1 (5 bases). V was shortened by 3 bases and J by 1 base, with 7 bases between the two germline ends. The CDR3 is 15 amino acids. Germline lookup yields CDR1 MNHEY and CDR2 SVGAGI. CDR3 coding DNA: TGTGCCAGCAGTTATCAGGGTTCCTATAATTCACCCCTCCACTTT. The encoded protein is CASSYQGSYNSPLHF.

The CDR3 nucleotides are TGTGCCAGCAGGGGGGGTGGTGACTCGACCCAGTACTTC. Its protein product is CASRGGGDSTQYF. The chain combines TRBV27 with TRBJ2-5; D might be TRBD2 (6 bases). Germline values: CDR1 MNHEY, CDR2 SMNVEV (reference sequence). CDR3 length equals 13 residues. The V and J ends lost 6 bases and 7 bases respectively, with 15 bases between them.